This T cell receptor beta chain was identified during a study of T cell repertoires in cytomegalovirus infection. Using its own MiXCR run on the reads, TCRdb lists one record per CDR3 protein. The table records fewer than 350,000 distinct CDR3 sequences, 15% to 20% of them present only once. This clonotype was seen ten or more times. There are 16 residues in the CDR3. With V trimmed by 3 bases and J by 7 bases, 12 bases remained unmatched. Germline lookup yields CDR1 SGHVS and CDR2 FNYEAQ. The source of this sequence is a human donor in good health (CMV status not recorded). Some clones in this sample may be carry-over from other donors' samples. The rearrangement links TRBV7-6 to TRBJ2-7; 10 positions match TRBD2. Material for sequencing was PBMCs. The CDR3: CASSFRSSGGAGEQYF. The CDR3 region has the DNA TGTGCCAGCAGCTTTCGTTCGAGCGGGGGGGCCGGGGAGCAGTACTTC.